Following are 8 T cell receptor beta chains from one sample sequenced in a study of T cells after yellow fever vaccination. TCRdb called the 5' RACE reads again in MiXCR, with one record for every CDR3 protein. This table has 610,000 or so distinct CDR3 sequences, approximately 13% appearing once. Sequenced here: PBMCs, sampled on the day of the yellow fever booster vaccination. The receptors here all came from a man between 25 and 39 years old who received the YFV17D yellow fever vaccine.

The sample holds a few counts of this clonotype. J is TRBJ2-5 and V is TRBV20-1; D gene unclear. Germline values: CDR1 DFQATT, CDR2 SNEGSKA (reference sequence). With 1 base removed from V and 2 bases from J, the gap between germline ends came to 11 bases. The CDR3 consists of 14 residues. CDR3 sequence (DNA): TGCAGTGCTAGAGTCCGCCCCCCACAAGAGACCCAGTACTTC. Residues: CSARVRPPQETQYF.

CDR3 sequence reads: CASSSNRDLGETQYF. The DNA of the CDR3 is TGCGCCAGCAGCTCAAACAGGGACCTTGGAGAGACCCAGTACTTC. The chain carries TRBV5-1 and TRBJ2-5; D perhaps matches TRBD1 (6 bases). CDR3 length equals 15 residues. The V gene lost 3 bases and the J gene lost 4 bases, with 16 bases spanning the gap. CDR1 SGHRS and CDR2 YFSETQ come from the germline V gene.

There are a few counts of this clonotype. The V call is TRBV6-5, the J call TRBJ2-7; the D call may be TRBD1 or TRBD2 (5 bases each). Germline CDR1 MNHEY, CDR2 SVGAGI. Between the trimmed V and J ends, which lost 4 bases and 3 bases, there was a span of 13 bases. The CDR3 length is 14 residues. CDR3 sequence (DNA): TGTGCCAGCAGTTCCGGGACGGTGGACTACGAGCAGTACTTC. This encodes CASSSGTVDYEQYF.

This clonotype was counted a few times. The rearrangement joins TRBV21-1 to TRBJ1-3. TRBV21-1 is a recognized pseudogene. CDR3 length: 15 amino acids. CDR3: CASSRIKAYGNTIYF. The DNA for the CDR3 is TGTGCCAGCAGCCGAATCAAGGCGTATGGAAACACCATATATTTT.

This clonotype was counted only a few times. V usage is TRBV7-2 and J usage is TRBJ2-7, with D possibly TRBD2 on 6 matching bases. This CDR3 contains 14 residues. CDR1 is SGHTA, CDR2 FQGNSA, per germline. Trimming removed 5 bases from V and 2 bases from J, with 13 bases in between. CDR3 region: CASSPSGLTYEQYF. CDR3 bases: TGTGCCAGCAGCCCCTCGGGACTCACCTACGAGCAGTACTTC. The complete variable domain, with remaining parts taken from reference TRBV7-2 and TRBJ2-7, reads GAGVSQSPSNKVTEKGKDVELRCDPISGHTALYWYRQSLGQGLEFLIYFQGNSAPDKSGLPSDRFSAERTGGSVSTLTIQRTQQEDSAVYLCASSPSGLTYEQYFGPGTRLTVT.

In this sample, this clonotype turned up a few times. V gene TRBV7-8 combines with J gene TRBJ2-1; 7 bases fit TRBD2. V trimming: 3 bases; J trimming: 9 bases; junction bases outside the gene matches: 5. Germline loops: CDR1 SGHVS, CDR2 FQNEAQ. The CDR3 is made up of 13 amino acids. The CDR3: CASSFSGWVEQFF. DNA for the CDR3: TGTGCCAGCAGCTTTAGCGGGTGGGTTGAGCAGTTCTTC.

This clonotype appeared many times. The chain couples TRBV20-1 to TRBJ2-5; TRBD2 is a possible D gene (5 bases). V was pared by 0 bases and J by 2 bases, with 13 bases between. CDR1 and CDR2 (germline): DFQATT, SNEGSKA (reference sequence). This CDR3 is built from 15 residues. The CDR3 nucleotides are TGCAGTGCTAGAGACCCCTCGACGGGACAAGAGACCCAGTACTTC. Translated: CSARDPSTGQETQYF.

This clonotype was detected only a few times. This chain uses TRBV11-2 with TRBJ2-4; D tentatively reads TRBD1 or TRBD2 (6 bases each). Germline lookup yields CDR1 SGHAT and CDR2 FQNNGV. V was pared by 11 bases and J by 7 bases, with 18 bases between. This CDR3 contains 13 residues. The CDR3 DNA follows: TGTGCCGGCATGACTAGAGGGGGGAACATTCAGTACTTC. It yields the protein CAGMTRGGNIQYF.